The next 23 T cell receptor beta chains were all read from a single sample in a study of CD8+CD57+ T cells in acquired aplastic anemia. For CDR3 and TCR beta VDJ profiling, genomic DNA was the template used. Via MiXCR, TCRdb re-called the reads, giving one row per CDR3 protein. Of approximately 170,000 distinct CDR3 sequences listed, roughly half are singletons. Patients picked for sequencing had shown CD8+CD57+ cell expansion detected by flow cytometry. Sequenced sample: sorted CD4+, CD8+, or CD8+CD57+ T cells (not recorded which) from PBMCs. The receptors originated from a human donor with aplastic anemia.

This clonotype came up many times. The chain couples TRBV27 to TRBJ2-7; the match to TRBD1 covers 7 bases. The CDR3 consists of 16 residues. Germline V gene data show CDR1 as MNHEY and CDR2 as SMNVEV (reference sequence). Trimming cost V 5 bases and J 6 bases; bases outside gene matches: 16. The CDR3 protein is CASSPHSTGKAGEQYF. The CDR3 bases are TGTGCCAGCAGTCCACACTCGACAGGGAAGGCTGGCGAGCAGTACTTC.

This clonotype was detected ten times or more. The chain joins TRBV5-1 to TRBJ2-7; D may be TRBD1 (6 bases). Deletions cut 2 bases from V and 2 bases from J, with 8 bases between. Germline values: CDR1 SGHRS, CDR2 YFSETQ. The CDR3 runs 13 residues. CDR3 in amino acids: CASSFGQPYEQYF. The CDR3 bases are TGCGCCAGCAGCTTCGGACAGCCCTACGAGCAGTACTTC.

Only a few counts were recorded for this clonotype. V usage is TRBV2 and J usage is TRBJ1-5; the D is unclear. CDR3 length: 13 amino acids. CDR1 is SNHLY and CDR2 is FYNNEI in the germline V gene. V was cut by 1 base and J by 7 bases, with 8 bases left in between. CDR3 region: CASSEEGGQPQHF. The CDR3, as DNA: TGTGCCAGCAGTGAAGAGGGCGGGCAGCCCCAGCATTTT.

This clonotype was counted a few times. V and J are TRBV20-1 and TRBJ2-3; 13 bases map to TRBD2. Trimming cost V 6 bases and J 4 bases; bases outside gene matches: 1. Germline values: CDR1 DFQATT, CDR2 SNEGSKA (reference sequence). The CDR3 runs 13 residues. The CDR3 region has the DNA TGCAGTGCCGGACTAGCGGGGGCAGATACGCAGTATTTT. Its translation is CSAGLAGADTQYF.

CDR3 region: CATVGTGAGYGYTF. In DNA form, the CDR3 reads TGTGCCACCGTGGGGACAGGGGCCGGCTATGGCTACACCTTC. The chain joins TRBV24-1 to TRBJ1-2; TRBD1 matches 10 bases. CDR3 length equals 14 residues. Germline V gene sequence: CDR1 KGHDR, CDR2 SFDVKD. Trimming removed 9 bases from V and 4 bases from J; junction bases left unmatched: 7.

Only a few counts were recorded for this clonotype. A read error may be the cause here, since a much bigger clone is one base away. The rearrangement links TRBV7-9 to TRBJ1-5; unclear D gene. The CDR3 sequence is 13 residues long. Deletions cut 3 bases from V and 2 bases from J, with 5 bases between. From germline, CDR1 is SEHNR and CDR2 FQNEAQ (reference sequence). CDR3 residues: CASSFDGNQPQHF. The CDR3 nucleotides are TGTGCCAGCAGCTTTGACGGCAATCAGCCCCAGCATTTT.

The J gene is TRBJ1-6, the V gene TRBV2; TRBD1 might be the D (6 bases). The CDR3 contains 13 residues. Germline values: CDR1 SNHLY, CDR2 FYNNEI. Between the trimmed V and J ends, which lost 6 bases and 10 bases, there was a span of 13 bases. The CDR3 DNA is TGTGCCAGCAGCACAGGGTACACCTCACCCCTCCACTTT. It translates to CASSTGYTSPLHF.

CDR3: CSARVAAYEQYF. The CDR3 DNA reads as TGCAGTGCTAGAGTGGCCGCCTACGAGCAGTACTTC. The rearrangement joins TRBV20-1 to TRBJ2-7; D is uncertain. The length of the CDR3 is 12 residues. Trimming pared 1 base from V and 2 bases from J, leaving 6 bases between. Germline V lookup: CDR1 DFQATT, CDR2 SNEGSKA (reference sequence).

The table lists this clonotype with a few counts. The chain has TRBV29-1 and TRBJ2-5; no definite D call. CDR1 is SQVTM and CDR2 is ANQGSEA in the germline V gene. Trimming took off 7 bases at V and 2 bases at J, with 5 bases between the two ends. The CDR3 sequence is 10 residues long. The CDR3 nucleotides read TGCAGCGCCACTCAAGAGACCCAGTACTTC. It encodes CSATQETQYF.

This clonotype occurred many times. This may stem from a read error, because a much larger clone lies one nucleotide away. J is TRBJ1-2 and V is TRBV15; D not certain. CDR3 length: 14 amino acids. Trimming removed 0 bases at V and 0 bases at J, with 5 bases between. The germline CDR1 and CDR2 sequences are LNHNV and YYDKDF (reference sequence). The CDR3 region is CATSRDRTNYGYTF. For the CDR3, the DNA is TGTGCCACCAGCAGAGATCGCACTAACTATGGCTACACCTTC. The full variable domain, rest sourced from reference TRBV15 and TRBJ1-2, is DAMVIQNPRYQVTQFGKPVTLSCSQTLNHNVMYWYQQKSSQAPKLLFHYYDKDFNNEADTPDNFQSRRPNTSFCFLDIRSPGLGDTAMYLCATSRDRTNYGYTFGSGTRLTVV.

V usage is TRBV4-1 and J usage is TRBJ2-3; 7 nucleotides match TRBD2. The CDR3 covers 17 residues. The J segment lost 3 bases and the V segment lost 0 bases, leaving 9 bases of the junction unmatched. Germline CDR1 is MGHRA and CDR2 is YSYEKL. The CDR3 nucleotides are TGCGCCAGCAGCCAAGAGGGCGGGGAGGGGCCGACAGATACGCAGTATTTT. This codes for CASSQEGGEGPTDTQYF.

The table lists this clonotype with a few counts. The chain uses TRBV10-3 and TRBJ1-6; D unclear. Trimming removed 0 bases from V and 5 bases from J, with 11 bases in between. Germline CDR1 and CDR2: ENHRY and SYGVKD. The CDR3 sequence is 16 residues long. CDR3 residues: CAISESNRPDNSPLHF. Here the CDR3 DNA reads TGTGCCATCAGTGAGTCGAACAGACCTGATAATTCACCCCTCCACTTT.

The chain carries TRBV19 and TRBJ2-7, with 8 bases lining up with TRBD2. J was trimmed by 4 bases and V by 10 bases; bases with no gene match: 12. CDR1 and CDR2 from the germline V gene are LNHDA and SQIVND (reference sequence). The CDR3 is 14 residues long. CDR3 residues: CATSPGLGIYEQYF. Here the CDR3 DNA reads TGTGCCACCTCACCGGGACTAGGCATTTACGAGCAGTACTTC. Looking up the rest from reference TRBV19 and TRBJ2-7 gives the full variable domain: DGGITQSPKYLFRKEGQNVTLSCEQNLNHDAMYWYRQDPGQGLRLIYYSQIVNDFQKGDIAEGYSVSREKKESFPLTVTSAQKNPTAFYLCATSPGLGIYEQYFGPGTRLTVT.

Of note for this clonotype: This CDR3 is missing its conserved last phenylalanine or tryptophan, likely due to a read error. The chain has TRBV6-1 and TRBJ2-2, with D tentatively TRBD1 (6 bases). This CDR3 contains 15 residues. Germline V gene lookup returns CDR1 MNHNS and CDR2 SASEGT. With 6 bases removed from V and 0 bases from J, the gap between germline ends came to 11 bases. The CDR3 DNA is TGTGCCAGCAGGAGAGGGGGTTCGAACACCGGGGAGCTGTTTCTT. Translating gives CASRRGGSNTGELFL.

This clonotype was seen a single time. This chain links TRBV29-1 with TRBJ1-1, with D uncertain. CDR1 is SQVTM, CDR2 ANQGSEA, per germline. The V end lost 3 bases, the J end lost 7 bases, and 6 bases lay between the germline ends. The CDR3 has 10 residues. The chain's CDR3 is CSVDNGEAFF. As DNA, the CDR3 is TGCAGCGTTGACAACGGTGAAGCTTTCTTT. The full variable domain, completed using reference TRBV29-1 and TRBJ1-1, is SAVISQKPSRDICQRGTSLTIQCQVDSQVTMMFWYRQQPGQSLTLIATANQGSEATYESGFVIDKFPISRPNLTFSTLTVSNMSPEDSSIYLCSVDNGEAFFGQGTRLTVV.

This clonotype was counted ten times or more. This rearrangement joins TRBV6-1 to TRBJ2-1; possibly TRBD1 or TRBD2 for D (5 bases each). V lost 6 bases, J lost 5 bases, and 17 bases lay in between. Per the germline V gene, CDR1 is MNHNS and CDR2 is SASEGT. The CDR3 loop spans 15 amino acids. The CDR3 DNA follows: TGTGCCAGCAGCCATGGGCCAGGGAGAGACAATGAGCAGTTCTTC. The encoded protein is CASSHGPGRDNEQFF.

This clonotype was picked up many times. J is TRBJ2-2 and V is TRBV7-3; TRBD1 or TRBD2 may be the D gene (5 bases each). V was pared by 7 bases and J by 7 bases, with 19 bases between. This CDR3 region has 15 residues. The germline gives CDR1 SGHTA, CDR2 FQGTGA. CDR3: CASTETGAPVGELFF. Here the CDR3 DNA reads TGTGCCAGCACCGAGACCGGGGCGCCGGTCGGGGAGCTGTTTTTT.

This clonotype was detected many times. V and J are TRBV5-6 and TRBJ2-1; no firm D call. CDR3 size: 13 residues. The germline CDR1 and CDR2 sequences are SGHDT and YYEEEE. The germline V and J ends were trimmed by 9 bases and 1 base, with 11 bases remaining between them. The CDR3 coding sequence is TGTGCCACCGGCTCAGTTTCCTACAATGAGCAGTTCTTC. Its translation is CATGSVSYNEQFF.

This clonotype was observed at least ten times. This chain uses TRBV7-2 with TRBJ2-2, with D perhaps matching TRBD2 (6 bases). The CDR3 contains 16 residues. Trimming removed 3 bases at V and 6 bases at J, with 17 bases between. Germline lookup yields CDR1 SGHTA and CDR2 FQGNSA. The CDR3 spells CASSFFPAGGPGELFF. CDR3 in DNA: TGTGCCAGCAGCTTTTTTCCGGCCGGAGGGCCCGGGGAGCTGTTTTTT.

The chain has TRBV25-1 and TRBJ2-2, with D possibly TRBD1 on 5 matching bases. The germline V and J ends were trimmed by 5 bases and 3 bases, with 7 bases remaining between them. In germline, CDR1 is MGHDK, CDR2 SYGVNS. This CDR3 comprises 13 residues. The CDR3 region is CASSPQDTGELFF. In DNA, the CDR3 is TGTGCCAGCAGTCCACAGGACACCGGGGAGCTGTTTTTT.

Worth noting for this clonotype: The CDR3 does not end in the conserved phenylalanine or tryptophan, so this is likely a read error. The gene calls are TRBV7-2 and TRBJ1-1, with 7 bases that match TRBD1. J was trimmed by 1 base and V by 5 bases; bases with no gene match: 1. The CDR3 loop spans 13 amino acids. Germline CDR1 reads SGHTA; CDR2 reads FQGNSA. In DNA form, the CDR3 reads TGTGCCAGCAGCCGGGACAGGAACACTGAAGCTTTCCTT. Its protein is CASSRDRNTEAFL.

By sample fraction, this clonotype is medium-sized. The CDR3 is CASSLGNEQFF. CDR3 DNA: TGTGCCAGCAGTTTAGGGAATGAGCAGTTCTTC. This chain joins TRBV2 and TRBJ2-1; no reliable D call. This CDR3 region has 11 residues. Trimming cost V 5 bases and J 7 bases, with 6 bases left between them. The germline CDR1 and CDR2 sequences are SNHLY and FYNNEI.

As to this clonotype: The junction does not match germline at one end; this may be a read error. The chain uses TRBV25-1 and TRBJ2-2, with D possibly TRBD1 on 9 matching bases. In germline, CDR1 is MGHDK, CDR2 SYGVNS. This CDR3 has 15 residues. CDR3 region: CASGEQGARTGELVF. The CDR3 nucleotides read TGTGCTAGCGGGGAACAGGGGGCGCGAACCGGGGAGCTGGTTTTT.